This is a list of T cell receptor beta chains from one sample in a study of T cell changes during pregnancy in multiple sclerosis. Measured with immunoSEQ multiplex PCR; TCRdb has only the in-frame clones, and not every one. The data contain fewer than 55,000 clones, roughly 90% of them singletons. This material consisted of peripheral blood, taken after pregnancy. These receptors were obtained from a female donor in good health, enrolled as a control in a pregnancy study. Each CDR3 is given with its conserved first and last residue. The D gene is left open where the match is weak. Part of the rows lack a size; the others show once, few, many or a class for expanded clones.

V	size	J	D	DNA	CDR3
TRBV6-6	NA	TRBJ1-5	TRBD1	TGTGCCAGCAGTCCCCGGACAGGGGGGGATCCCCAGCATTTT	CASSPRTGGDPQHF
TRBV7-9	NA	TRBJ1-2	TRBD1	TGTGCCAGCAGCCGGGACAGGGAATATACCTTC	CASSRDREYTF
TRBV6-1	NA	TRBJ1-1	NA	TGTGCCAGCAGTGAGGGCCCTTACATGAACACTGAAGCTTTCTTT	CASSEGPYMNTEAFF
TRBV9	NA	TRBJ2-7	TRBD2	TGTGCCAGCAGCCCCGGGACTACGAGCTCCTACGAGCAGTACTTC	CASSPGTTSSYEQYF
TRBV2	NA	TRBJ1-2	TRBD1	TGTGCCAGCAGCGGACAGGGGAGAGAGTATGGCTACACCTTC	CASSGQGREYGYTF
TRBV10-2	NA	TRBJ2-5	TRBD1	TGCGCCAGCAGCACGACAGGGGAGACCCAGTACTTC	CASSTTGETQYF
TRBV18	NA	TRBJ1-4	NA	TGTGCCAGCTCACCGAGTATCCTCGGGGCTAATGAAAAACTGTTTTTT	CASSPSILGANEKLFF
TRBV11-1	NA	TRBJ2-5	TRBD2	TGTGCCAGCAAGTGGGGCAGACTAGCGGGAGGTTCAGAGACCCAGTACTTC	CASKWGRLAGGSETQYF
TRBV28	once	TRBJ2-1	NA	TGTGCCAGCAGTTTCGCCAGGGCGGCCTACAATGAGCAGTTCTTC	CASSFARAAYNEQFF
TRBV5-5	NA	TRBJ1-1	TRBD1	TGTGCCAGCAGCTTGGATAGGGGGCAGGGGCCGAACACTGAAGCTTTCTTT	CASSLDRGQGPNTEAFF
TRBV23-1	NA	TRBJ1-2	NA	TGCGCCAGCAGTCAACGAGGTCGCGTCTATGGCTACACCTTC	CASSQRGRVYGYTF
TRBV4-3	few	TRBJ2-5	TRBD2	TGCGCCAGCAGCCACCAGCGGGGGGCTTCGGAGACCCAGTACTTC	CASSHQRGASETQYF
TRBV5-6	NA	TRBJ1-1	NA	TGTGCCAGCAGCGGCTGGGGGGAGGGATGGTACACTGAAGCTTTCTTT	CASSGWGEGWYTEAFF
TRBV27	NA	TRBJ2-7	TRBD2	TGTGCCAGCAGTCCGGGACTAGCGGGCTCCTACGAGCAGTACTTC	CASSPGLAGSYEQYF
TRBV5-3	NA	TRBJ1-1	NA	TGTGCCAGAAGCTTGGGACCGGGGGACACTGAAGCTTTCTTT	CARSLGPGDTEAFF
TRBV29-1	NA	TRBJ2-5	NA	TGCAGCGTTGGGTTCGCGGTGCAAGAGACCCAGTACTTC	CSVGFAVQETQYF
TRBV9	few	TRBJ1-5	NA	TGTGCCAGCAGCGAAGAGGGAAATCAGCCCCAGCATTTT	CASSEEGNQPQHF
TRBV5-1	once	TRBJ1-6	NA	TGCGCCAGCAGCGACGGGTTTTCCTATAATTCACCCCTCCACTTT	CASSDGFSYNSPLHF
TRBV7-2	NA	TRBJ1-4	NA	TGTGCCAGCAGCCCACGGGGGGGCGAAAAACTGTTTTTT	CASSPRGGEKLFF
TRBV2	NA	TRBJ2-7	NA	TGTGCCAGCTTAGGACAGAGCTACGAGCAGTACTTC	CASLGQSYEQYF